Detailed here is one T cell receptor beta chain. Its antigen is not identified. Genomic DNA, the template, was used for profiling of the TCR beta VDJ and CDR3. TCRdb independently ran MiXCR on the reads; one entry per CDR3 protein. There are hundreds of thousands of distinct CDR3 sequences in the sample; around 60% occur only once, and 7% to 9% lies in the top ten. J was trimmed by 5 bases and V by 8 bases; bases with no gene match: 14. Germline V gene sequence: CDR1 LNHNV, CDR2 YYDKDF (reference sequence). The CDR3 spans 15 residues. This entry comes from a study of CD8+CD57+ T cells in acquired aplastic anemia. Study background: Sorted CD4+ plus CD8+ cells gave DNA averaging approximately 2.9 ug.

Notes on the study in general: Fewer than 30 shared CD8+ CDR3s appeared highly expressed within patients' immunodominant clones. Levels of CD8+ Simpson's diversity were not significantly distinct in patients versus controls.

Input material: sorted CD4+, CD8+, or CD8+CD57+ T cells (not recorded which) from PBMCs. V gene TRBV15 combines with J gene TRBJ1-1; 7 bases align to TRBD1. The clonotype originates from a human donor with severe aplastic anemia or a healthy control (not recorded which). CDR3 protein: CATESSRQGRTEAFF. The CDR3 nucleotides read TGTGCCACCGAGTCATCTAGACAGGGTAGGACTGAAGCTTTCTTT.